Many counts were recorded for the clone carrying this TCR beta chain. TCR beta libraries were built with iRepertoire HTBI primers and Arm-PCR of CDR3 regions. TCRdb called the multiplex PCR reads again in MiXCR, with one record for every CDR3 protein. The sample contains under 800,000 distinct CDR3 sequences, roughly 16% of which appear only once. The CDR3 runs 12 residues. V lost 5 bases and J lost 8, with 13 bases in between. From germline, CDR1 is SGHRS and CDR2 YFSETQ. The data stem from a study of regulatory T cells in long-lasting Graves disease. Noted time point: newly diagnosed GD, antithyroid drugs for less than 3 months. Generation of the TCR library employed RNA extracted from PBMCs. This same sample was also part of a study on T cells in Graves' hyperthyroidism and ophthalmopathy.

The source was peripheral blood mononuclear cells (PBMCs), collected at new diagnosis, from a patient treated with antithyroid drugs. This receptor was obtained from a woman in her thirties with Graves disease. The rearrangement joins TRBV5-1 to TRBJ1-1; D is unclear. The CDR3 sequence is CASSFPGAEAFF. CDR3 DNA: TGCGCCAGCAGTTTTCCGGGAGCCGAAGCTTTCTTT.